Presented here are 5 T cell receptor beta chains from one specimen sequenced in a study of cytomegalovirus exposure and HLA in healthy donors. PCR primers comprised 60 Vbeta and 13 Jbeta primers. The table came from immunoSEQ multiplex PCR; TCRdb's copy has only in-frame clones and leaves some out. The top ten clones hold about 7.8% of a sample with 150,000 to 200,000 clones, roughly 13% of them seen once. Sequencing input: PBMCs. The receptors derive from a man aged 50 to 59 in good health and CMV-seropositive.

This clone was found a few times. The CDR3 sequence: CASSWDRGATPLHF. In DNA, the CDR3 is TGTGCCAGCAGTTGGGACAGGGGAGCGACACCCCTCCACTTT. J is TRBJ1-6 and V is TRBV6-1; 10 positions match TRBD1. The ends lost 5 bases at V and 11 bases at J; junction bases unmatched: 6. From germline, CDR1 is MNHNS and CDR2 SASEGT. This CDR3 contains 14 residues.

This clone was counted a few times. The genes are TRBV5-1 and TRBJ1-4; D might be TRBD1 (6 bases). This CDR3 has 14 amino acids. The germline V and J ends were trimmed by 4 bases and 8 bases, with 15 bases remaining between them. Looked up from germline, CDR1 is SGHRS and CDR2 is YFSETQ. The chain's CDR3 is CASSQWDTGEKLFF. CDR3 DNA sequence: TGCGCCAGCAGCCAATGGGACACGGGCGAAAAACTGTTTTTT.

This clone turned up a few times. For the CDR3, the DNA is TGTGCCAGCAGCGTCTCTAGCGGGGGGGCAACCGGGGAGCTGTTTTTT. This codes for CASSVSSGGATGELFF. The chain uses TRBV9 and TRBJ2-2, with 12 bases lining up with TRBD2. J gave up 5 bases and V 2 bases, and 4 bases lay outside the gene matches. The CDR3 is 16 amino acids. Germline lookup yields CDR1 SGDLS and CDR2 YYNGEE.

This clone has a handful of counts. The genes are TRBV5-1 and TRBJ2-7; the D gene is possibly TRBD2 (6 bases). CDR3 size: 14 residues. V was shortened by 0 bases and J by 5 bases, with 12 bases between the two germline ends. Germline lookup yields CDR1 SGHRS and CDR2 YFSETQ. The CDR3 loop reads CASSLGGAPHEQYF. For the CDR3, the DNA is TGCGCCAGCAGCTTGGGCGGGGCCCCCCACGAGCAGTACTTC.

This clone was counted a few times. V gene TRBV29-1 combines with J gene TRBJ2-7; 8 bases are shared with TRBD2. V shed 4 bases, J shed 7 bases, and the junction held 3 bases outside the gene matches. CDR1 SQVTM and CDR2 ANQGSEA come from the germline V gene. There are 11 residues in the CDR3. The CDR3 DNA sequence: TGCAGCGTTGCGGCGGGGGGTGAGCAGTACTTC. Its translation is CSVAAGGEQYF.